This T cell receptor beta chain was recovered during a study of blood T cells in healthy people across ages. Study details: Roughly one uniquely barcoded beta molecule per two T cells was captured.

Healthy individuals of Caucasian origin from Russia, aged 6 to 90, served as donors. Points on this clonotype: What it recognizes is unknown.

Study conclusions and caveats: Diversity estimates from one million T cells were considered underestimates. Unknown CMV status may confound age-related changes in expanded clones.

Using a J-beta primer mix together with a sample-barcoded 5' primer, a second PCR was run for roughly 6 to 11 cycles. TCRdb fed the 5' RACE reads into MiXCR, producing one record per CDR3 protein. The top ten clones hold 3.6% of a sample with 600,000 or so distinct CDR3 sequences, approximately 21% of them seen once. The receptor was derived from a man between 70 and 80 years old in good health. Input material: blood.

The CDR3 DNA sequence: TGTGCCAGCAGGGCATACAGGGGCTTCTATGGCTACACCTTC. Its translation is CASRAYRGFYGYTF. The V and J genes are TRBV2 and TRBJ1-2; 7 positions agree with TRBD1. Trimming cost V 6 bases and J 4 bases; bases outside gene matches: 8. Germline lookup yields CDR1 SNHLY and CDR2 FYNNEI. This CDR3 contains 14 residues.